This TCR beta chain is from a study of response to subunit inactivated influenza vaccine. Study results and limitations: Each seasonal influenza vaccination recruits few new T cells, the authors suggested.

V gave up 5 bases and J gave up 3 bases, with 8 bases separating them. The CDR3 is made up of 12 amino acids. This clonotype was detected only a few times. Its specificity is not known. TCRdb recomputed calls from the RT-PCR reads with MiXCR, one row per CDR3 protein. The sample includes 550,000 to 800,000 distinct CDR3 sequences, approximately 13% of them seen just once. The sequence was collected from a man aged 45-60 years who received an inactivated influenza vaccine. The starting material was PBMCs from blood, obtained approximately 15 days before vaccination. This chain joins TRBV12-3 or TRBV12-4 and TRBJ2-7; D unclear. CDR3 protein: CASSPGHYEQYF. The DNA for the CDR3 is TGTGCCAGCAGTCCCGGGCACTACGAGCAGTACTTC.